This TCR beta chain is drawn from a study of OX40 agonist ivuxolimab in advanced cancers. Study context: Dose-escalation subjects each had hepatocellular carcinoma, melanoma, renal cell or head and neck cancer. Prior checkpoint blockade (anti-PD-1, anti-PD-L1 or anti-CTLA-4) was permitted; around 40% had it.

Produced via immunoSEQ multiplex PCR; TCRdb's table is partial and in-frame only. The repertoire holds 40,000 to 45,000 clones, with approximately 86% as singletons. Notes on the study in general: In a subset of nonresponders, normalized T-cell clonal expansion was also low.

Trimming removed 0 bases at V and 5 bases at J, with 14 bases between. The CDR3 consists of 15 residues. Germline CDR1 is MGHRA and CDR2 is YSYEKL. On this clone itself: Its matching antigen is unknown.

This clonotype originated in an adult with an advanced solid tumor such as melanoma, head and neck, liver or kidney cancer. The chain carries TRBV4-1 and TRBJ2-7, with a tentative D call TRBD2 (6 bases). Sequenced here: CD4+ or CD8+ T cells sorted from blood, sampled in a trial of the OX40 agonist ivuxolimab. In DNA, the CDR3 is TGCGCCAGCAGCCAAGAGCCGCAGGGAGGCGACGAGCAGTACTTC. Its protein product is CASSQEPQGGDEQYF.